One and the same sample provided the 20 T cell receptor beta chains below, sequenced in a study of blood T cell repertoires in COVID-19. The data were produced by immunoSEQ multiplex PCR, yet TCRdb's version contains in-frame clones alone and is incomplete. The sample shows a few hundred thousand clones, roughly 87% of them seen only once. Sequencing was done on a sample of PBMCs or T cells enriched from blood (not recorded which). The receptors were gathered from a woman in her twenties or thirties who had recovered from COVID-19.

This rearrangement joins TRBV7-9 to TRBJ1-2; 9 nucleotides align to TRBD1. The V gene end was trimmed by 3 bases and the J gene end by 4 bases; junction bases not matched to a gene: 6. CDR3 length: 15 residues. CDR1 SEHNR and CDR2 FQNEAQ come from the germline V gene (reference sequence). The CDR3: CASSFGQGSSYGYTF. For the CDR3, the DNA is TGTGCCAGCAGCTTTGGACAGGGGTCTTCCTATGGCTACACCTTC.

V usage is TRBV19 and J usage is TRBJ1-4; 8 bases align to TRBD1. V dropped 5 bases and J dropped 0; count of bases not matched to a gene: 5. Germline-derived CDR1 and CDR2 are LNHDA and SQIVND (reference sequence). The CDR3 has 16 amino acids. The CDR3 DNA reads as TGTGCCAGTAGTGGAGACAGGGGATCAACTAATGAAAAACTGTTTTTT. Protein sequence: CASSGDRGSTNEKLFF.

This clone occurred a few times. The chain is built from TRBV11-3 and TRBJ1-4, with D maybe TRBD1 (6 bases). Germline V CDR1 and CDR2: SGHNT, YENEEA. CDR3 length equals 13 residues. V was pared by 4 bases and J by 8 bases, with 11 bases between. This CDR3 reads CASSSGHGEKLFF. CDR3 bases: TGTGCCAGCAGCTCGGGACATGGAGAAAAACTGTTTTTT.

V gene TRBV9 combines with J gene TRBJ2-1; 7 nucleotides line up with TRBD2. Germline values: CDR1 SGDLS, CDR2 YYNGEE. J was trimmed by 10 bases and V by 0 bases; bases with no gene match: 1. There are 12 residues in the CDR3. CDR3 amino acids: CASSVEGLEQFF. The CDR3, as DNA: TGTGCCAGCAGCGTAGAGGGACTAGAGCAGTTCTTC.

The count of this clone is one. V is TRBV18 and J is TRBJ1-1; TRBD1 matches 8 bases. This CDR3 has 16 residues. The ends lost 3 bases at V and 4 bases at J; junction bases unmatched: 10. The germline V gene encodes CDR1 KGHSH and CDR2 LQKENI. CDR3 protein: CASSPEPGQGITEAFF. The CDR3 DNA reads TGTGCCAGCTCACCCGAGCCCGGACAGGGAATCACTGAAGCTTTCTTT.

The chain uses TRBV30 and TRBJ1-2; 7 bases align to TRBD1. V dropped 0 bases and J dropped 2; count of bases not matched to a gene: 9. The germline gives CDR1 GTSNPN, CDR2 SVGIG (reference sequence). The CDR3 has 16 residues. The DNA for the CDR3 is TGTGCCTGGAGTGTTGAGGGGGCAAATGGGAACTATGGCTACACCTTC. Residues: CAWSVEGANGNYGYTF.

The table lists this clone with a count of one. The CDR3, as DNA: TGTGCCAGCAGCAAAGCGACAGGGGGAATTATGAACACCATATATTTT. This gives the protein CASSKATGGIMNTIYF. The genes are TRBV21-1 and TRBJ1-3; the D call in the table, TRBD1, was not verified against the DNA. TRBV21-1 constitutes a pseudogene. CDR3 length: 16 amino acids.

The V and J genes are TRBV6-5 and TRBJ2-1; 8 bases map to TRBD2. CDR3 length: 14 amino acids. With 7 bases clipped from V and 2 bases from J, the junction kept 4 bases outside the gene matches. Germline CDR1 MNHEY, CDR2 SVGAGI. In nucleotides, the CDR3 is TGTGCCAGCACTCTTAGCGGGACCTACAATGAGCAGTTCTTC. This sequence encodes CASTLSGTYNEQFF.

The chain is built from TRBV15 and TRBJ2-4, with no clear D. V lost 0 bases to trimming and J lost 0 bases, with 3 bases between them. The germline V gene encodes CDR1 LNHNV and CDR2 YYDKDF (reference sequence). The CDR3 totals 14 residues. The CDR3 protein is CATSRDLAKNIQYF. The CDR3 nucleotides are TGTGCCACCAGCAGAGATCTAGCCAAAAACATTCAGTACTTC.

The chain is built from TRBV4-1 and TRBJ2-7; D perhaps matches TRBD2 (5 bases). V lost 4 bases, J lost 0 bases, and 16 bases lay in between. Germline values: CDR1 MGHRA, CDR2 YSYEKL. This CDR3 contains 16 residues. The CDR3 sequence is CASSRAPGVSSYEQYF. CDR3 sequence (DNA): TGCGCCAGCAGCCGGGCCCCCGGGGTAAGCTCCTACGAGCAGTACTTC.

This clone appeared a single time. The rearrangement links TRBV9 to TRBJ1-6; D is perhaps TRBD1 (6 bases). In germline, CDR1 is SGDLS, CDR2 YYNGEE. There are 15 residues in the CDR3. With 0 bases removed from V and 6 bases from J, the gap between germline ends came to 10 bases. As DNA, the CDR3 is TGTGCCAGCAGCGTAGTTGGGGGCAGTAATTCACCCCTCCACTTT. Protein sequence: CASSVVGGSNSPLHF.

This chain links TRBV5-4 with TRBJ1-2; 7 bases line up with TRBD1. Unmatched junction bases numbered 17, after V lost 4 bases and J lost 5 bases. Germline loops: CDR1 SGHNT, CDR2 YYREEE (reference sequence). The CDR3 extends over 17 amino acids. This chain's CDR3 is CASSLPLGRQGRYGYTF. The CDR3 nucleotides are TGTGCCAGCAGCCTCCCATTGGGTAGACAGGGACGTTATGGCTACACCTTC.

This chain joins TRBV5-1 and TRBJ1-1; 7 nucleotides agree with TRBD1. After removal of 4 bases from V and 1 base from J, the junction contained 19 bases not matched to a gene. The CDR3 extends over 19 amino acids. CDR1 and CDR2 (germline): SGHRS, YFSETQ. DNA of the CDR3: TGCGCCAGCAGCCGACAGGGTCTGCGTTCGGGGATCGGGAACACTGAAGCTTTCTTT. It yields the protein CASSRQGLRSGIGNTEAFF.

This clone appeared once. The V and J genes are TRBV6-5 and TRBJ1-4, with 8 bases identical to TRBD1. The length of the CDR3 is 15 residues. The germline gives CDR1 MNHEY, CDR2 SVGAGI. The trim removed 6 bases at V and 0 bases at J, leaving 3 bases unmatched. The CDR3 DNA is TGTGCCAGCAGAGGACAGGGTGCAACTAATGAAAAACTGTTTTTT. Protein: CASRGQGATNEKLFF.

This clone was detected only once. The chain uses TRBV6-5 and TRBJ2-7; 8 bases align to TRBD1. With V trimmed by 3 bases and J by 0 bases, 7 bases remained unmatched. The germline CDR1 and CDR2 sequences are MNHEY and SVGAGI. The CDR3 has 16 residues. The CDR3 sequence: CASSYSGGPSSYEQYF. The CDR3 nucleotides are TGTGCCAGCAGTTATTCAGGGGGCCCGAGCTCCTACGAGCAGTACTTC.

The rearrangement joins TRBV4-1 to TRBJ2-1; TRBD1 aligns across 7 bases. The trim removed 1 base at V and 3 bases at J, leaving 9 bases unmatched. The germline V gene has CDR1 MGHRA and CDR2 YSYEKL. The CDR3 has 17 residues. The CDR3 loop is CASSQVSGQEGYNEQFF. CDR3 nucleotides: TGCGCCAGCAGCCAAGTCTCAGGACAGGAAGGCTACAATGAGCAGTTCTTC.

The chain couples TRBV27 to TRBJ1-5; TRBD1 matches 10 bases. This CDR3 comprises 15 residues. The junction had 4 bases not matched to a gene; V was cut back by 5 bases and J by 3 bases. The germline V gene has CDR1 MNHEY and CDR2 SMNVEV (reference sequence). CDR3 residues: CASSPGQGPNQPQHF. DNA for the CDR3: TGTGCCAGCAGTCCGGGACAGGGGCCCAATCAGCCCCAGCATTTT.

The table lists this clone with a count of one. The genes are TRBV6-5 and TRBJ1-1; the match to TRBD1 covers 8 bases. The CDR3 is 13 residues long. The J segment lost 7 bases and the V segment lost 6 bases, leaving 7 bases of the junction unmatched. Looked up from germline, CDR1 is MNHEY and CDR2 is SVGAGI. In DNA form, the CDR3 reads TGTGCCAGCAGACCTATCGACAGGGGTGAAGCTTTCTTT. Amino acid sequence: CASRPIDRGEAFF.

The rearrangement links TRBV4-1 to TRBJ2-7; 7 bases are shared with TRBD1. Trimming at V came to 0 bases and at J to 3 bases, leaving 5 bases not matched to a gene. Germline V gene lookup returns CDR1 MGHRA and CDR2 YSYEKL. The CDR3 is made up of 15 amino acids. CDR3 loop: CASSQDPGQIYEQYF. The CDR3 region has the DNA TGCGCCAGCAGCCAAGACCCGGGACAGATCTACGAGCAGTACTTC.

Here the CDR3 reads CASSAGMTDTQYF. CDR3 in DNA: TGTGCCAGCAGCGCAGGAATGACAGATACGCAGTATTTT. The V and J genes are TRBV9 and TRBJ2-3; D not certain. V lost 3 bases and J lost 3, with 8 bases in between. The CDR3 runs 13 residues. Germline V gene lookup returns CDR1 SGDLS and CDR2 YYNGEE.